This T cell receptor beta chain was found in a study of blood T cells in healthy people across ages (dated by TCRdb to between 2015 and 2016). As for the study more broadly: In model experiments, template switching captured roughly one uniquely barcoded TCR beta cDNA molecule for every two T cells. To track age-related changes in TCR beta repertoire diversity, the study relied on deep sequencing normalized with unique cDNA molecular identifiers. The donors were split into four age groups: young (average about 16 years), middle-aged (about 40), aged (over 55) and long-lived (more than 80). To avoid experimental bias, donors of different ages were spread randomly across the sequencing lanes. Two additional independent replicas of 1 million unique cDNA reads from the same blood draw were analyzed for two donors (one aged 18 to 30 and one aged 80 or older). Results and caveats for the whole study, not just this receptor: Because donor CMV infection status was unknown, age-related changes in expanded clonotypes were potentially confounded. A strong correlation was found between observed TCR beta diversity and the percentage of naive T cells measured by flow cytometry. Conclusive comparison of naive and antigen-experienced compartments was prevented by the profiling of bulk unsorted PBMCs. Estimates of total diversity from one million sequenced T cells were regarded as lower bounds and underestimates. Observed TCR beta diversity per million T cells fell roughly linearly with age, and a significant reduction was already apparent by age around 36. Compared with the aged group, the long-lived group had more naive CD4+ T cells, fewer expanded clones and increased TCR diversity, a pattern suggesting age selection.

V is shortened by 5 bases, J by 0 bases, and the region joining them spans 23 bases. From the cysteine up to the phenylalanine, the CDR3 has a length of 19 residues. The retained sequence is limited to the CDR3, 57 bases, with the frame set at the first base. The germline V gene (reference sequence) gives CDR1 as MNHEY and CDR2 as SMNVEV. A remark on this clonotype: The antigen it binds to is not known. No base quality values were provided; no much bigger clone lies one nucleotide off.

The donors were roughly 40 Caucasian individuals from Russia, aged 6 to 90 years, who were systemically healthy. Each donor gave approximately 9.4 milliliters of peripheral blood, drawn into EDTA-treated Vacutainer tubes. Ficoll-Paque density-gradient centrifugation was used to isolate PBMCs, with at least 6 million obtained per sample. Trizol reagent was used to extract total RNA from PBMCs, with at least 5 micrograms per sample. The percentages of naive CD45RAhigh/CD27high T cells were determined by flow cytometry on a PBMC aliquot from every donor. Library generation was performed with 5' RACE. The sample was run on an Illumina HiSeq 2500. A second PCR of 7 to 11 cycles was performed with a sample-barcoded 5' primer and a J-beta primer mix. A unique molecular identifier was introduced onto each TCR beta cDNA molecule by a template-switch 5' adaptor carrying 12 random nucleotides. Each sample yielded at least 2.5 million CDR3-containing paired-end reads. All of the RNA was converted into first-strand cDNA using the Mint cDNA synthesis kit, with a TRBC-specific oligonucleotide serving as the primer. Following uracil-DNA glycosylase treatment, all cDNA underwent a first 18-cycle PCR with the universal primers M1SS and BC2_uni_R. Per the source publication's procedure: Each sample was normalized by randomly selecting 1 million high-quality reads, each carrying a distinct molecular identifier. Instead of being binned into consensus sequences, reads with shared molecular identifiers were discarded. MiTCR, with a Q25 quality threshold and the strictest error-elimination algorithm, was used for CDR3 identification, clonotype clustering and error correction. A nonparametric unseen species model with Euler transformation was used to estimate lower-bound total TCR beta diversity. TCRdb trimmed public reads at Q25 via fastp, called clones via MiXCR and kept in-frame beta chains. Each record represents a unique CDR3 protein, reported with the most common genes and DNA among its rows. V and J calls and clone size were set by TCRdb, not the authors. The sample profile shows roughly 680,000 distinct CDR3 sequences; approximately 52% of them were found once. 13% of the sample lies in the top ten.

This clonotype was sampled from a woman over 75 in good health. The rearranged segments are TRBV27 and TRBJ1-5, with a weak D call of TRBD1 (6 bases match). The material sequenced was blood. CDR3 reads: CASSPDALTGLYSNQPQHF. The DNA sequence is TGTGCCAGCAGTCCGGATGCCCTGACAGGACTATATAGCAATCAGCCCCAGCATTTT.